These 2 T cell receptor beta chains share one sample of origin, sequenced in a study of cytomegalovirus exposure and HLA in healthy donors. Libraries were prepared by immunoSEQ multiplex PCR; TCRdb keeps only in-frame clonotypes and omits some of them. The sample consists of about 120,000 clones, roughly nine tenths of them appearing once. Input material: PBMCs. All receptors derive from a young woman in good health and CMV-seronegative.

The gene calls are TRBV11-2 and TRBJ2-5, with 9 bases aligning to TRBD1. V was clipped by 5 bases and J by 10 bases; unmatched bases: 8. The CDR3 consists of 13 residues. Germline V gives CDR1 SGHAT, CDR2 FQNNGV. The DNA of the CDR3 is TGTGCCAGCAGCCCCCCGGGACAGGGCGGCCAGTACTTC. Amino acids: CASSPPGQGGQYF.

The rearrangement uses TRBV28 and TRBJ2-7, with 7 bases identical to TRBD1. The CDR3 is made up of 12 amino acids. Looked up from germline, CDR1 is MDHEN and CDR2 is SYDVKM. Trimming cost V 6 bases and J 7 bases; bases outside gene matches: 6. CDR3 coding DNA: TGTGCCAGCAGGTACAGGGGCCGGGAGCAGTACTTC. Encoded protein: CASRYRGREQYF. The whole variable domain, filled in from reference TRBV28 and TRBJ2-7, reads DVKVTQSSRYLVKRTGEKVFLECVQDMDHENMFWYRQDPGLGLRLIYFSYDVKMKEKGDIPEGYSVSREKKERFSLILESASTNQTSMYLCASRYRGREQYFGPGTRLTVT.